Listed here are 6 T cell receptor beta chains from one sample, sequenced in a study of blood T cell repertoires in COVID-19. This table comes from immunoSEQ multiplex PCR, and its TCRdb copy is limited to in-frame clones, with some not included. The sample holds more than 250,000 clones, nearly 90% seen once. What was sequenced was PBMCs or T cells enriched from blood (not recorded which). The source is a young woman with acute COVID-19.

V is TRBV20-1 and J is TRBJ2-7; maybe TRBD2 (6 bases). V shed 3 bases and J shed 1 base, with 16 bases lying between them. Germline V gene sequence: CDR1 DFQATT, CDR2 SNEGSKA (reference sequence). The CDR3 spans 15 residues. This chain's CDR3 is CSASSLGTLSYEQYF. CDR3 DNA sequence: TGCAGTGCTAGTTCCCTAGGGACTTTGTCCTACGAGCAGTACTTC.

The chain uses TRBV28 and TRBJ2-1; 9 bases map to TRBD1. V trimming: 5 bases; J trimming: 8 bases; junction bases outside the gene matches: 7. CDR1 and CDR2 (germline): MDHEN, SYDVKM. This CDR3 has 14 residues. CDR3 amino acids: CASSPGDRAYEQFF. The CDR3 DNA follows: TGTGCCAGCAGTCCTGGGGACAGGGCTTATGAGCAGTTCTTC.

The V call is TRBV3-1 (or the pseudogene TRBV3-2), the J call TRBJ1-6; 7 bases are shared with TRBD1. CDR1 is LGHDT, CDR2 YNNKEL, per germline (reference sequence). V trimming: 1 base; J trimming: 9 bases; junction bases outside the gene matches: 6. The CDR3 spans 15 residues. In DNA, the CDR3 is TGTGCCAGCAGCCAAGTCTACAGGGGCTCTTCACCCCTCCACTTT. This sequence encodes CASSQVYRGSSPLHF.

The V call is TRBV30, the J call TRBJ1-6; D is undetermined. Trimming removed 2 bases at V and 9 bases at J, with 14 bases between. This CDR3 contains 14 residues. Germline lookup yields CDR1 GTSNPN and CDR2 SVGIG (reference sequence). In DNA form, the CDR3 reads TGTGCCTGGAGTAAAGGACTTGAATCTTCACCCCTCCACTTT. Translation: CAWSKGLESSPLHF.

The chain carries TRBV30 and TRBJ2-1; 11 nucleotides agree with TRBD2. The CDR3 sequence is 15 residues long. Looked up from germline, CDR1 is GTSNPN and CDR2 is SVGIG (reference sequence). The ends lost 6 bases at V and 3 bases at J; junction bases unmatched: 7. The CDR3 spells CACKTGTSGYNEQFF. In nucleotides, the CDR3 is TGTGCCTGTAAAACCGGGACTAGCGGCTACAATGAGCAGTTCTTC.

The chain joins TRBV5-5 to TRBJ1-4, with 7 bases fitting TRBD1. Trimming at V came to 0 bases and at J to 7 bases, leaving 9 bases not matched to a gene. The CDR3 is made up of 16 amino acids. Germline V gives CDR1 SGHKS, CDR2 YYEKEE (reference sequence). The DNA for the CDR3 is TGTGCCAGCAGCTTGGGCGGACAGGCTGAGGGTGAAAAACTGTTTTTT. It specifies CASSLGGQAEGEKLFF.